These 27 T cell receptor beta chains share one sample of origin, sequenced in a study of blood T cell repertoires in COVID-19 (dated by TCRdb to about 2020). To prepare the library, the immunoSEQ multiplex PCR assay was applied. TCRdb took over this immuneACCESS table, retaining in-frame rearrangements with V and J assigned. Such tables are incomplete; in checked studies, under half of the missing clones stem from an unresolved V gene, and the remainder is unexplained. The sample has approximately 180,000 clones on record, 87% of them singletons. The ten largest clones represent 2.5% of the sample. The sample comprised peripheral blood. The receptors originated from a man in his forties with active or convalescent COVID-19.

This chain uses TRBV7-8 with TRBJ2-7; D not certain. The CDR3 is 16 residues long. Germline V gene lookup returns CDR1 SGHVS and CDR2 FQNEAQ. V shed 1 base and J shed 0 bases, with 13 bases lying between them. The CDR3 here is CASSLVGSPSSYEQYF. The DNA for the CDR3 is TGTGCCAGCAGCTTAGTGGGCAGCCCCAGCTCCTACGAGCAGTACTTC.

The CDR3 spells CSASSGLAGGSEQYF. DNA of the CDR3: TGCAGTGCTAGTTCGGGACTAGCGGGGGGATCCGAGCAGTACTTC. The V call is TRBV20-1, the J call TRBJ2-7, with TRBD2 matching 15 bases. This CDR3 has 15 residues. V lost 3 bases to trimming and J lost 6 bases; unmatched junction nucleotides: 6. The V gene's germline CDR1 is DFQATT and CDR2 SNEGSKA (reference sequence).

The chain links TRBV10-2 to TRBJ2-6, with 10 bases identical to TRBD1. In germline, CDR1 is WSHSY, CDR2 SAAADI. The CDR3 has 17 residues. J gave up 2 bases and V 4 bases, and 5 bases lay outside the gene matches. Here the CDR3 reads CASSVNGQGAGANVLTF. In DNA, the CDR3 is TGCGCCAGCAGTGTTAACGGACAGGGGGCTGGGGCCAACGTCCTGACTTTC.

The rearrangement uses TRBV6-5 and TRBJ1-2, with D perhaps matching TRBD1 (6 bases). The germline V and J ends were trimmed by 4 bases and 5 bases, with 14 bases remaining between them. The CDR3 loop spans 14 amino acids. Germline CDR1 reads MNHEY; CDR2 reads SVGAGI. The CDR3 spells CASSLQGSEYGYTF. DNA for the CDR3: TGTGCCAGCAGTTTACAGGGCTCGGAATATGGCTACACCTTC.

The V gene is TRBV12-3 or TRBV12-4, the J gene TRBJ1-2, with a possible D match to TRBD1 (5 bases). With 5 bases removed from V and 6 bases from J, the gap between germline ends came to 10 bases. The CDR3 totals 12 residues. The CDR3 is CASSPTRDGYTF. The CDR3 DNA reads as TGTGCCAGCAGTCCCACCAGGGATGGCTACACCTTC.

The J gene is TRBJ1-4, the V gene TRBV11-2, with D unclear. The V gene's germline CDR1 is SGHAT and CDR2 FQNNGV. Trimming cost V 5 bases and J 0 bases, with 13 bases left between them. The CDR3 is made up of 16 amino acids. Written as DNA, the CDR3 is TGTGCCAGCAGCCCGGAGCTGGGTCCAACTAATGAAAAACTGTTTTTT. This translates into CASSPELGPTNEKLFF.

This clone came up a few times. At one end, the junction sequence differs from germline, possibly due to a read error. The V call is TRBV6-5, the J call TRBJ2-3; 9 bases line up with TRBD1. The CDR3 length is 15 residues. CDR1 is MNHEY, CDR2 SVGAGI, per germline. CDR3 coding DNA: TGTGCCAGCAGTGACTCGGACAGGGGTGGGGATACGCAGTATTTT. This gives the protein CASSDSDRGGDTQYF.

The chain combines TRBV5-1 with TRBJ1-1, with 9 bases aligning to TRBD1. The J segment lost 4 bases and the V segment lost 2 bases, leaving 3 bases of the junction unmatched. The CDR3 spans 14 residues. Per germline, CDR1 SGHRS and CDR2 YFSETQ. The CDR3 DNA sequence: TGCGCCAGCAGCTTCGGGACAGGGCGCACTGAAGCTTTCTTT. This translates into CASSFGTGRTEAFF.

This chain uses TRBV19 with TRBJ1-1, with 8 positions matching TRBD1. The V gene's germline CDR1 is LNHDA and CDR2 SQIVND (reference sequence). The CDR3 sequence is 17 residues long. The V segment lost 6 bases and the J segment 0 bases; nucleotides outside the gene matches: 12. CDR3 sequence: CASRGTGVYGVNTEAFF. The CDR3, as DNA: TGTGCCAGTAGGGGGACAGGAGTTTACGGGGTGAACACTGAAGCTTTCTTT.

The V call is TRBV10-2, the J call TRBJ2-7; maybe TRBD1 (5 bases). The V end lost 1 base, the J end lost 1 base, and 11 bases lay between the germline ends. The germline V gene has CDR1 WSHSY and CDR2 SAAADI. CDR3 length: 15 residues. The CDR3 coding sequence is TGCGCCAGCAGTGAGTGGCCAGGGCGGTCCTACGAGCAGTACTTC. Translating it yields CASSEWPGRSYEQYF.

A few counts support this clone. The gene calls are TRBV28 and TRBJ1-1; possible D gene TRBD1, 6 bases. CDR3 length: 15 amino acids. The germline V gene has CDR1 MDHEN and CDR2 SYDVKM. V lost 1 base to trimming and J lost 11 bases, with 20 bases between them. Written as DNA, the CDR3 is TGTGCCAGCAGTTTATATCAGGCTGCAGGGGATGATGCTTTCTTT. Translation: CASSLYQAAGDDAFF.

The chain joins TRBV9 to TRBJ2-5; unclear D gene. This CDR3 has 13 amino acids. Germline V gives CDR1 SGDLS, CDR2 YYNGEE. Deletions cut 4 bases from V and 3 bases from J, with 10 bases between. Here the CDR3 reads CASSPRAEETQYF. The DNA of the CDR3 is TGTGCCAGCAGCCCCCGCGCGGAAGAGACCCAGTACTTC.

CDR3 coding DNA: TGTGCCAGCAGCCAAGCGGGACAGGGGGCCTATGGCTACACCTTC. Encoded protein: CASSQAGQGAYGYTF. The chain combines TRBV14 with TRBJ1-2; 12 nucleotides agree with TRBD1. There are 15 residues in the CDR3. Losses at the gene ends were 1 base for V and 4 bases for J; bases not matched to a gene: 1. From germline, CDR1 is SGHDN and CDR2 FVKESK.

This chain links TRBV24-1 with TRBJ2-3; TRBD2 matches 7 bases. CDR1 and CDR2 (germline): KGHDR, SFDVKD. The V gene end was trimmed by 6 bases and the J gene end by 2 bases; junction bases not matched to a gene: 1. This CDR3 is 13 amino acids long. Written as DNA, the CDR3 is TGTGCCACCAGTTGGGACTACACAGATACGCAGTATTTT. Protein product: CATSWDYTDTQYF.

This clone was counted a single time. The chain uses TRBV7-9 and TRBJ1-2; D is possibly TRBD1 (5 bases). V shed 3 bases and J shed 4 bases, with 9 bases lying between them. The CDR3 consists of 13 residues. Germline V lookup: CDR1 SEHNR, CDR2 FQNEAQ (reference sequence). In nucleotides, the CDR3 is TGTGCCAGCAGCTTCGAACAGGCCTATGGCTACACCTTC. It codes for CASSFEQAYGYTF.

The chain employs TRBV2 and TRBJ2-3, with 7 bases aligning to TRBD1. The V segment lost 8 bases and the J segment 4 bases; nucleotides outside the gene matches: 9. Germline-derived CDR1 and CDR2 are SNHLY and FYNNEI. The CDR3 contains 14 residues. The CDR3 sequence is CASGKDRFADTQYF. The CDR3 bases are TGTGCCAGCGGAAAGGACAGGTTCGCAGATACGCAGTATTTT. The entire variable domain, with the rest obtained from reference TRBV2 and TRBJ2-3, is as follows: EPEVTQTPSHQVTQMGQEVILRCVPISNHLYFYWYRQILGQKVEFLVSFYNNEISEKSEIFDDQFSVERPDGSNFTLKIRSTKLEDSAMYFCASGKDRFADTQYFGPGTRLTVL.

As for this clone: The sample has other DNA sequences that encode this CDR3 too. The chain combines TRBV5-1 with TRBJ1-5, with 8 nucleotides matching TRBD1. V dropped 4 bases and J dropped 6; count of bases not matched to a gene: 6. This CDR3 comprises 14 residues. Germline CDR1 and CDR2: SGHRS and YFSETQ. This CDR3 is CASSPGQGGQPQHF. CDR3 DNA: TGCGCCAGCAGCCCCGGACAGGGCGGTCAGCCCCAGCATTTT.

This chain connects TRBV6-5 to TRBJ2-7; maybe TRBD2 (6 bases). Per the germline V gene, CDR1 is MNHEY and CDR2 is SVGAGI. The V and J ends lost 5 bases and 6 bases respectively, with 8 bases between them. The CDR3 consists of 11 residues. The CDR3 coding sequence is TGTGCCAGCAGTCCGGGACTCGAGCAGTACTTC. The encoded protein is CASSPGLEQYF.

J is TRBJ1-2 and V is TRBV12-3 or TRBV12-4; D unclear. V was cut by 5 bases and J by 6 bases, with 10 bases left in between. There are 12 residues in the CDR3. The CDR3 spells CASSLGRDGYTF. CDR3 bases: TGTGCCAGCAGTCTCGGGCGGGATGGCTACACCTTC.

The chain employs TRBV5-3 and TRBJ1-5; 10 bases map to TRBD1. TRBV5-3 is classed as an ORF, of uncertain function. V trimming: 3 bases; J trimming: 9 bases; junction bases outside the gene matches: 6. CDR3 length equals 14 residues. The CDR3 loop is CARSSWTGGVPQHF. CDR3 sequence (DNA): TGTGCCAGAAGCTCGTGGACAGGGGGGGTGCCCCAGCATTTT.

The chain links TRBV11-2 to TRBJ2-1, with unresolved D. The CDR3 is 12 residues long. Germline assignment: CDR1 SGHAT and CDR2 FQNNGV. Trimming stripped 1 base from V and 9 bases from J, with 7 bases between. CDR3 sequence: CASSLAVREQFF. The CDR3 nucleotides are TGTGCCAGCAGCTTAGCCGTCCGTGAGCAGTTCTTC.

The V gene is TRBV6-1, the J gene TRBJ1-6; D is possibly TRBD1 (5 bases). Trimming left V 1 base short and J 13 bases short, with 14 bases between. In germline, CDR1 is MNHNS, CDR2 SASEGT. This CDR3 is 14 amino acids long. The CDR3, as DNA: TGTGCCAGCAGTGAAGTGCTGCGTGGGGCGCCCCTCCACTTT. Translated, it gives CASSEVLRGAPLHF.

The chain carries TRBV6-2 or TRBV6-3 and TRBJ1-1, with D tentatively TRBD1 (5 bases). The CDR3 spans 15 residues. Trimming left V 5 bases short and J 4 bases short, with 17 bases between. Germline V gives CDR1 MNHEY, CDR2 SVGEGT. DNA for the CDR3: TGTGCCAGCAGTCCCCTCAGGGATTACGGCACTGAAGCTTTCTTT. This encodes CASSPLRDYGTEAFF.

This chain uses TRBV5-1 with TRBJ1-1, with a tentative D call TRBD1 (6 bases). Trimming pared 4 bases from V and 6 bases from J, leaving 10 bases between. The germline V gene has CDR1 SGHRS and CDR2 YFSETQ. The length of the CDR3 is 12 residues. The CDR3 region is CASSGTGSEAFF. DNA for the CDR3: TGCGCCAGCAGCGGTACAGGGTCTGAAGCTTTCTTT.

The rearrangement joins TRBV9 to TRBJ2-5; 8 bases line up with TRBD1. This CDR3 is built from 14 residues. Trimming cost V 3 bases and J 5 bases; bases outside gene matches: 6. The germline V gene has CDR1 SGDLS and CDR2 YYNGEE. Here the CDR3 reads CASSAAGGRETQYF. CDR3 DNA sequence: TGTGCCAGCAGCGCAGCAGGGGGCCGGGAGACCCAGTACTTC.

The rearrangement joins TRBV19 to TRBJ1-2, with D possibly being TRBD1 (6 bases). This CDR3 has 13 residues. V was clipped by 5 bases and J by 4 bases, with 11 bases between them. Germline-derived CDR1 and CDR2 are LNHDA and SQIVND (reference sequence). The CDR3 coding sequence is TGTGCCAGTAGTTTAGGACAGAGCTATGGCTACACCTTC. Translating gives CASSLGQSYGYTF.

This clone was counted once. The rearrangement joins TRBV29-1 to TRBJ1-2; 9 nucleotides line up with TRBD1. CDR3 size: 14 residues. Germline V CDR1 and CDR2: SQVTM, ANQGSEA. V was clipped by 6 bases and J by 3 bases; unmatched bases: 8. The CDR3 here is CSVIRTGEDYGYTF. CDR3 nucleotide sequence: TGCAGCGTGATACGGACAGGGGAGGACTATGGCTACACCTTC.